This T cell receptor (beta chain) was captured by sequencing in a study of blood T cell repertoires in COVID-19 (dated by TCRdb to 2019 to 2021). About the full investigation: Collaborator samples came from the United States, Italy and Spain and covered acute and convalescent phases of COVID-19. The prospective study material was composed of cDNA or gDNA derived from T cells, B-cell-depleted T cells, or PBMCs. The dataset comprised deeply sampled blood TCRbeta repertoires from subjects exposed to, actively infected with, or recovered from COVID-19. The repertoires were made available in a free public database intended to serve as a resource for research on the immune response to SARS-CoV-2. Samples were obtained from the ongoing ImmuneRACE study (first 160 participants) and from about 1,300 subjects provided by 6 global collaborators. Sample metadata almost always included a de-identified subject ID, COVID-19 status, age in years and sex. Where HLA class I and class II types were available, the types were taken from metadata supplied by the sample provider, not from assay-based typing.

Participants in the prospective study were enrolled through a virtual design, were aged roughly 18 to 100 years, and lived in fewer than 30 United States geographic areas. Cohort assignment in the prospective study relied on participant-reported clinical history from a screening survey and a study questionnaire. Exposed participants were defined as having been in contact with someone with a PCR-confirmed or clinician-diagnosed COVID-19 case within 2 weeks of study entry. Mobile phlebotomists in the prospective study collected whole blood, serum and a nasopharyngeal or oropharyngeal swab from every participant. Over an approximately 2-month period, participants in the prospective study had the option of providing additional blood draws and questionnaires. Blood samples from the prospective study were shipped frozen or at room temperature prior to DNA extraction. Beyond this particular receptor, the publication reports: How much clinical and demographic metadata was included differed by source and by participant, and the metadata was provided uncurated.

From its cysteine to its phenylalanine, the CDR3 spans 16 amino acids. Only the CDR3 portion is preserved as DNA: 48 bases, with reading frame beginning at the first base. In the germline V gene (reference sequence), CDR1 corresponds to MNHEY and CDR2 to SMNVEV. V loses 5 bases at its end and J loses 0 bases; junction bases beyond the gene matches: 10. This clone has just a few counts. Its antigen is not yet known. No base qualities exist here, and no much larger clone lies one base off it. TCRbeta CDR3 regions were amplified from genomic DNA by means of the immunoSEQ Assay, a bias-controlled multiplex PCR. The original pipeline was this. Within the assay, amplification of reference gene primers was used to estimate how many nucleated cells each sample contained. To quantify the absolute abundance of each unique TCRbeta CDR3 rearrangement, sequence reads were collapsed and filtered. For each sample, productive Simpson clonality was calculated as the square root of Simpson's diversity index over productive rearrangements. This immuneACCESS table, as held by TCRdb, lists in-frame sequences with V and J called but not all clones. Of the missing ones, under half trace to an unresolved V gene in checked studies; the others have no known cause. That table is the source of V, J and clone size, and D and trimming were worked out from the DNA. Here the sample has about 300,000 clones; about nine tenths occur a single time. The ten largest make up less than 3.5% of the sample.

This clonotype was obtained from a woman in her forties or fifties who had been exposed to COVID-19. Material: PBMCs or T cells enriched from blood (not recorded which). Rearrangement joined TRBV27 to TRBJ2-7; TRBD1 agrees with 7 junctional bases. The nucleotide sequence is given as TGTGCCAGCAGTCCCCACAGGGGACCAATCTCCTACGAGCAGTACTTC. It translates as CASSPHRGPISYEQYF.